These T cell receptor beta chains were read from a single sample in a study of shared clonotypes between healthy human individuals. Using immunoSEQ multiplex PCR, the repertoire was profiled, and TCRdb retains in-frame clones only, with some absent. The repertoire holds roughly 1.5 million clones, around 98% seen once, with around 0.47% in the top ten. Sequencing was done on a sample of naive CD4+ T cells sorted from blood. These receptors were collected from a man younger than 40 in good health. Each CDR3 is given with its conserved first and last residue. Each record gives: V gene, J gene, clone size, D gene, CDR3 DNA, CDR3 protein. A D gene is named only where the DNA matches it firmly. A clone size is listed for some rows: how often the clone was seen (once, few, many), or a class if it is expanded.

v_gene: TRBV2
j_gene: TRBJ2-5
abundance: -
d_gene: TRBD2
CDR3nt: TGTGCCAGCAGTCATACTAGCGGGAGGGTATCAGAGACCCAGTACTTC
CDR3aa: CASSHTSGRVSETQYF

v_gene: TRBV5-1
j_gene: TRBJ2-7
abundance: -
d_gene: -
CDR3nt: TGCGCCAGCAGCTTGGACGGACTTTTCTACGAGCAGTACTTC
CDR3aa: CASSLDGLFYEQYF

v_gene: TRBV5-5
j_gene: TRBJ2-7
abundance: -
d_gene: -
CDR3nt: TGTGCCAGCAGCTTGGACAGGGTATGGGTCGAGCAGTACTTC
CDR3aa: CASSLDRVWVEQYF

v_gene: TRBV10-2
j_gene: TRBJ1-4
abundance: -
d_gene: -
CDR3nt: TGCGCCAGCAGTGAGTCAGGAGGGGGAAAACTGTTTTTT
CDR3aa: CASSESGGGKLFF

v_gene: TRBV4-1
j_gene: TRBJ1-2
abundance: -
d_gene: TRBD1
CDR3nt: TGCGCCAGCAGCCCCATATACGCGGGAGTGGACAGGGTTCAAAATGGCTACACCTTC
CDR3aa: CASSPIYAGVDRVQNGYTF

v_gene: TRBV5-1
j_gene: TRBJ1-4
abundance: -
d_gene: -
CDR3nt: TGCGCCAGCAGCCCCCGAGGGGGAATTGCAACTAATGAAAAACTGTTTTTT
CDR3aa: CASSPRGGIATNEKLFF

v_gene: TRBV9
j_gene: TRBJ2-7
abundance: -
d_gene: -
CDR3nt: TGTGCCAGCAGCGTAGGTCCCGGCGAGGGGGACTACGAGCAGTACTTC
CDR3aa: CASSVGPGEGDYEQYF

v_gene: TRBV18
j_gene: TRBJ2-7
abundance: -
d_gene: -
CDR3nt: TGTGCCAGCTCACCACTGTCACAGTACGAGCAGTACTTC
CDR3aa: CASSPLSQYEQYF

v_gene: TRBV27
j_gene: TRBJ2-1
abundance: -
d_gene: TRBD2
CDR3nt: TGTGCCAGCAGTTTACCGGGAGGTGAGCAGTTCTTC
CDR3aa: CASSLPGGEQFF

v_gene: TRBV29-1
j_gene: TRBJ2-1
abundance: -
d_gene: TRBD2
CDR3nt: TGCACCGGGACTAGCGGATCCTACAATGAGCAGTTCTTC
CDR3aa: CTGTSGSYNEQFF

v_gene: TRBV28
j_gene: TRBJ2-3
abundance: -
d_gene: TRBD2
CDR3nt: TGTGCCAGCAGGCCCTTCACTAGCGGGAGGACAGATACGCAGTATTTT
CDR3aa: CASRPFTSGRTDTQYF

v_gene: TRBV5-1
j_gene: TRBJ1-4
abundance: -
d_gene: TRBD1
CDR3nt: TGCGCCAGCAGCCGATGGACAGGGGACAATGAAAAACTGTTTTTT
CDR3aa: CASSRWTGDNEKLFF

v_gene: TRBV7-9
j_gene: TRBJ2-1
abundance: -
d_gene: TRBD2
CDR3nt: TGTGCCAGCAGCTCCGCTAGCGGGATGATACTTGGTGAGCAGTTCTTC
CDR3aa: CASSSASGMILGEQFF

v_gene: TRBV27
j_gene: TRBJ1-5
abundance: -
d_gene: TRBD1
CDR3nt: TGTGCCAGCAGCTGGACAGGGGATCAGCCCCAGCATTTT
CDR3aa: CASSWTGDQPQHF

v_gene: TRBV7-2
j_gene: TRBJ2-3
abundance: -
d_gene: -
CDR3nt: TGTGCCAGCAGCTTTGGAGGGTATACGCAGTATTTT
CDR3aa: CASSFGGYTQYF

v_gene: TRBV28
j_gene: TRBJ2-7
abundance: -
d_gene: -
CDR3nt: TGTGCCAGCAGTTTCGGGAGGGGGCGACGCCAGGAGCAGTACTTC
CDR3aa: CASSFGRGRRQEQYF

v_gene: TRBV10-2
j_gene: TRBJ2-7
abundance: once
d_gene: TRBD1
CDR3nt: TGCGCCAGCAGCGCTACAGGGGGGAATGAGCAGTACTTC
CDR3aa: CASSATGGNEQYF

v_gene: TRBV18
j_gene: TRBJ2-6
abundance: -
d_gene: TRBD1
CDR3nt: TGTGCCAGCTCGCAGAAGCCGGGACAGTCCCGCCCTGGGGCCAACGTCCTGACTTTC
CDR3aa: CASSQKPGQSRPGANVLTF

v_gene: TRBV29-1
j_gene: TRBJ1-2
abundance: -
d_gene: TRBD1
CDR3nt: TGCAGCGTTTTTAGGGGACAGGGGGGCTATGGCTACACCTTC
CDR3aa: CSVFRGQGGYGYTF

v_gene: TRBV18
j_gene: TRBJ2-1
abundance: -
d_gene: -
CDR3nt: TGTGCCAGCTCACCAGTAGGCAGAGACAATGAGCAGTTCTTC
CDR3aa: CASSPVGRDNEQFF

v_gene: TRBV2
j_gene: TRBJ2-7
abundance: -
d_gene: -
CDR3nt: TGTGCCACCTCGACAGGTGGGGGTTACGAGCAGTACTTC
CDR3aa: CATSTGGGYEQYF

v_gene: TRBV29-1
j_gene: TRBJ2-5
abundance: -
d_gene: TRBD2
CDR3nt: TGCAGCGAAGAGAAGGGACTAGCGGGAGGTTTAGAGACCCAGTACTTC
CDR3aa: CSEEKGLAGGLETQYF

v_gene: TRBV6-6
j_gene: TRBJ2-1
abundance: -
d_gene: -
CDR3nt: TGTGCCAGCCGACTTCGGGCCACGGCAGAGCAGTTCTTC
CDR3aa: CASRLRATAEQFF

v_gene: TRBV7-2
j_gene: TRBJ1-3
abundance: -
d_gene: -
CDR3nt: TGTGCCAGCAGCTGGACGGGTGGAAACACCATATATTTT
CDR3aa: CASSWTGGNTIYF

v_gene: TRBV20-1
j_gene: TRBJ2-7
abundance: -
d_gene: -
CDR3nt: TGCAGTGCCCCCCAAGGCTACGAGCAGTACTTC
CDR3aa: CSAPQGYEQYF

v_gene: TRBV9
j_gene: TRBJ1-4
abundance: -
d_gene: -
CDR3nt: TGTGCCAGCAGCGTACAGGCGGGGGAAAAACTGTTTTTT
CDR3aa: CASSVQAGEKLFF

v_gene: TRBV11-1
j_gene: TRBJ1-1
abundance: -
d_gene: -
CDR3nt: TGTGCCAGCAGCCTAATACAGGACACTGAAGCTTTCTTT
CDR3aa: CASSLIQDTEAFF

v_gene: TRBV18
j_gene: TRBJ2-5
abundance: -
d_gene: -
CDR3nt: TGTGCCAGCTCACTGAGTAGTGGGGCCGGGGAGACCCAGTACTTC
CDR3aa: CASSLSSGAGETQYF

v_gene: TRBV5-1
j_gene: TRBJ2-6
abundance: once
d_gene: -
CDR3nt: TGCGCCAGCAGCTTCGGTCCTAGAGGCTCTGGGGCCAACGTCCTGACTTTC
CDR3aa: CASSFGPRGSGANVLTF

v_gene: TRBV11-2
j_gene: TRBJ1-5
abundance: -
d_gene: -
CDR3nt: TGTGCCAGCAGCTTGGGAGTTAATCAGCCCCAGCATTTT
CDR3aa: CASSLGVNQPQHF

v_gene: TRBV5-4
j_gene: TRBJ2-6
abundance: -
d_gene: -
CDR3nt: TGTGCCAGCAGCCGGGACACTAAGCACTCTGGGGCCAACGTCCTGACTTTC
CDR3aa: CASSRDTKHSGANVLTF

v_gene: TRBV6-5
j_gene: TRBJ1-2
abundance: -
d_gene: -
CDR3nt: TGTGCCAGCACTGGGGGCTATGGCTACACCTTC
CDR3aa: CASTGGYGYTF

v_gene: TRBV28
j_gene: TRBJ2-1
abundance: once
d_gene: -
CDR3nt: TGTGCCAGCAGTTCACACCCAAGAGGGGAGAGCTCCTACAATGAGCAGTTCTTC
CDR3aa: CASSSHPRGESSYNEQFF

v_gene: TRBV30
j_gene: TRBJ2-6
abundance: once
d_gene: -
CDR3nt: TGTGCCTGGAGTGTACAGGGAGCTGGGGCCAACGTCCTGACTTTC
CDR3aa: CAWSVQGAGANVLTF

v_gene: TRBV18
j_gene: TRBJ2-7
abundance: once
d_gene: TRBD1
CDR3nt: TGTGCCAGCTCACCAGGGACAGGGGATCCATACGAGCAGTACTTC
CDR3aa: CASSPGTGDPYEQYF

v_gene: TRBV5-1
j_gene: TRBJ2-3
abundance: -
d_gene: -
CDR3nt: TGCGCCAGCAGCTTCAGCGTCCCCACTAGCACAGATACGCAGTATTTT
CDR3aa: CASSFSVPTSTDTQYF

v_gene: TRBV18
j_gene: TRBJ2-7
abundance: -
d_gene: -
CDR3nt: TGTGCCAGCAATGAAATATCAACCAGCGAGCAGTACTTC
CDR3aa: CASNEISTSEQYF

v_gene: TRBV5-1
j_gene: TRBJ2-1
abundance: -
d_gene: TRBD1
CDR3nt: TGCGCCAGCAGCCCGGGACAGAGAGGTTCCTACAATGAGCAGTTCTTC
CDR3aa: CASSPGQRGSYNEQFF

v_gene: TRBV28
j_gene: TRBJ1-5
abundance: -
d_gene: TRBD1
CDR3nt: TGTGCCAGCAGCCCTGGGACAGCTAATCAGCCCCAGCATTTT
CDR3aa: CASSPGTANQPQHF

v_gene: TRBV11-2
j_gene: TRBJ2-5
abundance: -
d_gene: -
CDR3nt: TGTGCCAGCAGCTTAGGACCCAGGACGGACGGGATTGAGACCCAGTACTTC
CDR3aa: CASSLGPRTDGIETQYF

v_gene: TRBV7-2
j_gene: TRBJ1-5
abundance: once
d_gene: -
CDR3nt: TGTGCCAGCAGCCCCGCAGGGAGACCCAATCAGCCCCAGCATTTT
CDR3aa: CASSPAGRPNQPQHF

v_gene: TRBV5-1
j_gene: TRBJ2-1
abundance: -
d_gene: -
CDR3nt: TGCGCCAGCAGCTTGACGGCAGTCGGTCAGGATGAGCAGTTCTTC
CDR3aa: CASSLTAVGQDEQFF

v_gene: TRBV5-6
j_gene: TRBJ1-5
abundance: once
d_gene: TRBD1
CDR3nt: TGTGCCAGCAGCTTGGCGGGACAGGGCCCTCAGCCCCAGCATTTT
CDR3aa: CASSLAGQGPQPQHF

v_gene: TRBV7-2
j_gene: TRBJ2-1
abundance: -
d_gene: -
CDR3nt: TGTGCCAGCAGCAACGACGGGCCGCTGGGAGAGCAGTTCTTC
CDR3aa: CASSNDGPLGEQFF

v_gene: TRBV9
j_gene: TRBJ2-7
abundance: -
d_gene: -
CDR3nt: TGTGCCAGCAGCGTAGTTTCATCAGCGTCCCTCCCCAACGAGCAGTACTTC
CDR3aa: CASSVVSSASLPNEQYF

v_gene: TRBV2
j_gene: TRBJ1-2
abundance: -
d_gene: -
CDR3nt: TGTGCCAGCAGTGCAACAGGCCCCTATGGCTACACCTTC
CDR3aa: CASSATGPYGYTF

v_gene: TRBV6-5
j_gene: TRBJ1-2
abundance: -
d_gene: -
CDR3nt: TGTGCCAGCAGTCTGGATACAGGTTCTCCCCTCCACTTC
CDR3aa: CASSLDTGSPLHF